This T cell receptor (beta chain) was documented in a study of blood T cells in healthy people across ages. General study results and limits: There was a strong correlation between TCR beta diversity and naive T cell percentage.

The CDR3 length is 15 residues. J lost 6 bases, V lost 4 bases, and 5 bases had no gene match. The germline CDR1 and CDR2 sequences are SGHTA and FQGNSA. This clonotype was seen a handful of times. Its antigen is unidentified. Through a sample-barcoded 5' primer and a J-beta primer mix, a second PCR was run for roughly 6 to 11 cycles. TCRdb fed the 5' RACE reads into MiXCR, producing one record per CDR3 protein. This table has about 1.4 million distinct CDR3 sequences, approximately 59% appearing once. The V call is TRBV7-2, the J call TRBJ1-6; TRBD1 aligns across 8 bases. The clonotype comes from a man younger than 35 in good health. The sequencing sample was made of blood. CDR3 nucleotide sequence: TGTGCCAGCAGCTGGGGACAGGCGTTTAATTCACCCCTCCACTTT. Translation gives CASSWGQAFNSPLHF.